Listed here are 14 T cell receptor beta chains from one sample, sequenced in a study of blood T cell repertoires in COVID-19. The assay was immunoSEQ multiplex PCR, and TCRdb's table has in-frame clones only and misses some. The data hold 290,000 or so clones, with 85% observed a single time. Sequencing was performed on peripheral blood. The receptors derive from a man aged 45-65 years with active or convalescent COVID-19.

V usage is TRBV2 and J usage is TRBJ2-1, with 7 bases aligning to TRBD2. The CDR3 totals 17 residues. Germline lookup yields CDR1 SNHLY and CDR2 FYNNEI. V lost 3 bases to trimming and J lost 5 bases; unmatched junction nucleotides: 13. CDR3 region: CASSDSSGNPGHNEQFF. As DNA, the CDR3 is TGTGCCAGCAGTGACTCTAGCGGTAATCCTGGCCACAATGAGCAGTTCTTC. The whole variable domain, filled in from reference TRBV2 and TRBJ2-1, reads EPEVTQTPSHQVTQMGQEVILRCVPISNHLYFYWYRQILGQKVEFLVSFYNNEISEKSEIFDDQFSVERPDGSNFTLKIRSTKLEDSAMYFCASSDSSGNPGHNEQFFGPGTRLTVL.

This clone was seen only once. The chain employs TRBV6-5 and TRBJ2-3, with D possibly matching TRBD2 (5 bases). Trimming pared 8 bases from V and 2 bases from J, leaving 11 bases between. Germline V gene data show CDR1 as MNHEY and CDR2 as SVGAGI. CDR3 length: 13 amino acids. The CDR3 nucleotides read TGTGCCAGCGGGCAGGACTTCACAGATACGCAGTATTTT. Its protein product is CASGQDFTDTQYF.

The rearrangement joins TRBV9 to TRBJ2-7; TRBD1 agrees at 9 bases. CDR3 length: 16 residues. Germline lookup yields CDR1 SGDLS and CDR2 YYNGEE. Trimming cost V 4 bases and J 2 bases; bases outside gene matches: 10. This chain's CDR3 is CASSSLPGQGPYEQYF. As DNA, the CDR3 is TGTGCCAGCAGCTCCCTCCCGGGACAGGGACCCTACGAGCAGTACTTC.

This chain's CDR3 is CASSFVRGAGDTEAFF. The CDR3 DNA reads as TGTGCCAGCAGCTTTGTAAGGGGCGCAGGGGACACTGAAGCTTTCTTT. The gene calls are TRBV5-4 and TRBJ1-1; the D gene is possibly TRBD1 (6 bases). V was trimmed by 2 bases and J by 3 bases, leaving 17 bases between them. The CDR3 runs 16 residues. Germline CDR1 reads SGHNT; CDR2 reads YYREEE (reference sequence).

V is TRBV4-1 and J is TRBJ2-2, with D perhaps TRBD2 (6 bases). Germline lookup yields CDR1 MGHRA and CDR2 YSYEKL. V lost 0 bases and J lost 3, with 17 bases in between. This CDR3 is built from 18 residues. CDR3 protein: CASSQDGMWRDHTGELFF. The CDR3 coding sequence is TGCGCCAGCAGCCAAGATGGAATGTGGCGGGATCACACCGGGGAGCTGTTTTTT.

This clone was observed a single time. The genes are TRBV18 and TRBJ2-2, with a weak D call TRBD2 (6 bases). Germline CDR1 KGHSH, CDR2 LQKENI. V shed 2 bases and J shed 2 bases, with 12 bases lying between them. The CDR3 runs to 16 residues. Here the CDR3 reads CASSPTGEANTGELFF. The CDR3 bases are TGTGCCAGCTCACCAACGGGGGAGGCCAACACCGGGGAGCTGTTTTTT.

The rearrangement links TRBV7-2 to TRBJ2-7; TRBD2 might be the D (6 bases). From germline, CDR1 is SGHTA and CDR2 FQGNSA. V lost 0 bases, J lost 0 bases, and 18 bases lay in between. CDR3 length: 18 amino acids. The CDR3 region has the DNA TGTGCCAGCAGCTTAGCGGCCGGGGGACGGGTTAACTCCTACGAGCAGTACTTC. Its protein is CASSLAAGGRVNSYEQYF.

The chain uses TRBV24-1 and TRBJ1-4, with 8 positions matching TRBD1. Germline loops: CDR1 KGHDR, CDR2 SFDVKD. V shed 7 bases and J 8 bases; nucleotides not matched to a gene: 8. The CDR3 runs to 14 residues. The CDR3 nucleotides read TGTGCCACCAGCTCCGACAGGGGCCGGGAAAAACTGTTTTTT. This sequence encodes CATSSDRGREKLFF.

V is TRBV2 and J is TRBJ1-5, with 7 bases matching TRBD1. The CDR3 extends over 15 amino acids. Germline values: CDR1 SNHLY, CDR2 FYNNEI. After removal of 6 bases from V and 5 bases from J, the junction contained 10 bases not matched to a gene. Here the CDR3 reads CASRGAGGKYQPQHF. CDR3 DNA: TGTGCCAGCAGAGGGGCAGGGGGAAAGTATCAGCCCCAGCATTTT. The whole variable domain, remainder taken from reference TRBV2 and TRBJ1-5, is EPEVTQTPSHQVTQMGQEVILRCVPISNHLYFYWYRQILGQKVEFLVSFYNNEISEKSEIFDDQFSVERPDGSNFTLKIRSTKLEDSAMYFCASRGAGGKYQPQHFGDGTRLSIL.

This chain connects TRBV5-1 to TRBJ2-5; TRBD2 is a possible D gene (5 bases). Germline lookup yields CDR1 SGHRS and CDR2 YFSETQ. The V and J ends lost 1 base and 2 bases respectively, with 9 bases between them. There are 14 residues in the CDR3. CDR3 protein: CASSLSGRQETQYF. Here the CDR3 DNA reads TGCGCCAGCAGCTTGAGCGGCAGACAAGAGACCCAGTACTTC. Drawing the rest from reference TRBV5-1 and TRBJ2-5, the complete variable domain is KAGVTQTPRYLIKTRGQQVTLSCSPISGHRSVSWYQQTPGQGLQFLFEYFSETQRNKGNFPGRFSGRQFSNSRSEMNVSTLELGDSALYLCASSLSGRQETQYFGPGTRLLVL.

The chain employs TRBV10-1 and TRBJ2-2; the match to TRBD2 covers 13 bases. The CDR3 covers 19 residues. In germline, CDR1 is WNHNN, CDR2 SYGVQD (reference sequence). V lost 9 bases to trimming and J lost 0 bases; unmatched junction nucleotides: 13. Written as DNA, the CDR3 is TGCGCCAGTTTCCTCCCGAGACTAGCGGGAGGCGCGAACACCGGGGAGCTGTTTTTT. This gives the protein CASFLPRLAGGANTGELFF.

The chain is built from TRBV4-2 and TRBJ2-3, with no clear D. Trimming left V 3 bases short and J 8 bases short, with 9 bases between. The V gene's germline CDR1 is LGHNA and CDR2 YNFKEQ. This CDR3 is built from 12 residues. The CDR3, as DNA: TGTGCCAGCAGCCATCTCCCCGGTACGCAGTATTTT. This sequence encodes CASSHLPGTQYF.

The chain joins TRBV28 to TRBJ2-3, with a weak D call TRBD1 (6 bases). CDR1 and CDR2 (germline): MDHEN, SYDVKM. The CDR3 extends over 14 amino acids. The V end lost 7 bases, the J end lost 1 base, and 12 bases lay between the germline ends. DNA for the CDR3: TGTGCCAGCAACCAACCAGGGGGCACAGATACGCAGTATTTT. Its translation is CASNQPGGTDTQYF.

The gene calls are TRBV20-1 and TRBJ2-7, with 9 positions matching TRBD2. This CDR3 spans 14 amino acids. V was clipped by 3 bases and J by 7 bases; unmatched bases: 10. Germline CDR1 and CDR2: DFQATT and SNEGSKA (reference sequence). CDR3 coding DNA: TGCAGTGCTAGTTTTAGCGGGAGTAGTGGAGAGCAGTACTTC. Translated: CSASFSGSSGEQYF.